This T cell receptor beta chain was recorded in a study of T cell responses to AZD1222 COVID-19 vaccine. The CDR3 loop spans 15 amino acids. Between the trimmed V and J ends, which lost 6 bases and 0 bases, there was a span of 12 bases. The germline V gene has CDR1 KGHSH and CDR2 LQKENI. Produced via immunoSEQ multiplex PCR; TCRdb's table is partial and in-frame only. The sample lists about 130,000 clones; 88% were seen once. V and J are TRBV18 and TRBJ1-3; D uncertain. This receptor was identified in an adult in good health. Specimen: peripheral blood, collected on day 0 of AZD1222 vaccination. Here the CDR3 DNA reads TGTGCCAGCTCCCGAGCAGCGGACTCTGGAAACACCATATATTTT. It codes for CASSRAADSGNTIYF.